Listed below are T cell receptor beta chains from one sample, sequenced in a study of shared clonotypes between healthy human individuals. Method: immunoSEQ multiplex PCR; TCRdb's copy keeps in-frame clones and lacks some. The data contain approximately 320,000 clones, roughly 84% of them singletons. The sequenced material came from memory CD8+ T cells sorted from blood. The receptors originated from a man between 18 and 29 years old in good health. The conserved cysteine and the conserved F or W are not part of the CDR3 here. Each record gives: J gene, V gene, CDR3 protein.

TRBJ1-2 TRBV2 ASSAGQGLYYGYT
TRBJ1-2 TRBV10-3 AISEWGIYGYT
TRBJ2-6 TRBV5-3 ARSRCSGAGANVLT
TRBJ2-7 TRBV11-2 ASSLADSRFYEQY
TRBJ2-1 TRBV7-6 ASSSGWDKGNEQF
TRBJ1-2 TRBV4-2 ASSSDRVKGYT
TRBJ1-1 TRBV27 ASRGPLRGANTEAF
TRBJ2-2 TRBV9 ASSGDRVAATGELF
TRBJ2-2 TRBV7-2 ASSLGQGKLF
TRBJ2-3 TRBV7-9 ASSPTAGTPELDTQY
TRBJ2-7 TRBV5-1 ASSFTGWEQY
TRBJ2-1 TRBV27 ASSRDSHNEQF
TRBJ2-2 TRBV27 ASRWDKNTGELF
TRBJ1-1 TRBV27 ASSLGVSDTEAF
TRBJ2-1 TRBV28 ASSLGSGGHGADEQF
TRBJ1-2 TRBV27 ASSLAGRNYGYT
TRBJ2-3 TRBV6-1 ASTSRPLGTDTQY
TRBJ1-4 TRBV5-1 ASSLGGKYANEKLF
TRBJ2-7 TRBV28 ASNSPGQEHYEQY
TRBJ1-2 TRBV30 AWSVTGMDGYT
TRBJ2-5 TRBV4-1 ASSQDRGQGETQY
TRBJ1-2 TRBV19 ASSIGASNYGYT
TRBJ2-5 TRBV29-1 SVLEGPSFQETQY
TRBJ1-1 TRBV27 ASSLIDRDEAF
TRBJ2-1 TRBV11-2 ASSRGLAGDNEQF
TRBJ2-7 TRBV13 ASSLGVAGGPYEQY
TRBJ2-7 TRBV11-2 ASSLSTGDFYEQY
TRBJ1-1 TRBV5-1 ASSLEAQGPEAF
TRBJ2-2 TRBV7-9 AYGAAGELF
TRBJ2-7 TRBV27 ASSPNRGRPYEQY
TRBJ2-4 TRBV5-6 ASQGAKNIQY
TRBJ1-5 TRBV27 ASSTSGSNQPQH
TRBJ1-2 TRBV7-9 ASKEASGYT
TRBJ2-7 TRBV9 ASSAGVNTYEQY
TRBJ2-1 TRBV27 ASSNSGGSSYNEQF
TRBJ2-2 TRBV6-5 ASSYYVTGELF
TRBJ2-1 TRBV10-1 ASRPPGLDEQF
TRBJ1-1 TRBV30 AWHTRTENTEAF
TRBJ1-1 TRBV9 ASSVVPDSRDTEAF
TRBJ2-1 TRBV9 ASSGTVTEQF
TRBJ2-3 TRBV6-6 ASSHLASGISDTQY
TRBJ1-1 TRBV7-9 ASSPTGENTEAF
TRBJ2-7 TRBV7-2 ASSLKLTAHRTFPYEQY
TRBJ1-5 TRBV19 ASTGNPGASNQPQH
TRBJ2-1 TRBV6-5 ASSYQGIEQF
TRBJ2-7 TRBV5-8 ASSLVMGRWYEQY
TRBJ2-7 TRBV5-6 ASRGPYEQY
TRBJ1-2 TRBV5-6 ASSLFSGPNHGYT
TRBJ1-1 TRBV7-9 ASSLQGGLMNTEAF
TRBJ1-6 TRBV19 ASSPTGYQFSPLH
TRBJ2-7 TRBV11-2 ASSPGRGEQY
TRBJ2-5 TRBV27 ASSPYQGSQETQY
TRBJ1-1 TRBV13 ASSLEGAGTEAF
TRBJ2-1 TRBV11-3 ASSHNEWAGPHEQF
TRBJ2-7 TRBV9 ASSGRAASYEQY